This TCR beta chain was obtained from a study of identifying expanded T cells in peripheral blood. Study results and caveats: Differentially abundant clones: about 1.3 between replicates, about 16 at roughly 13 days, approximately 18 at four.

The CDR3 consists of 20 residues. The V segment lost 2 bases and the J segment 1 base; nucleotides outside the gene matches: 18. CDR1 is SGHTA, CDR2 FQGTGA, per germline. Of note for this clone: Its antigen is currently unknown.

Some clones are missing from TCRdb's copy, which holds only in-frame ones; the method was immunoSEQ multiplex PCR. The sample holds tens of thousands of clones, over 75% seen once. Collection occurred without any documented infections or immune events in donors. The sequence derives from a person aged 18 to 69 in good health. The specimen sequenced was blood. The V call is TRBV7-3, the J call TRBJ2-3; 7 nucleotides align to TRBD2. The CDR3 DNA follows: TGTGCCAGCAGCTTAGTCCCGACTAGCCTACAACCTTCTGGCACAGATACGCAGTATTTT. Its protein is CASSLVPTSLQPSGTDTQYF.